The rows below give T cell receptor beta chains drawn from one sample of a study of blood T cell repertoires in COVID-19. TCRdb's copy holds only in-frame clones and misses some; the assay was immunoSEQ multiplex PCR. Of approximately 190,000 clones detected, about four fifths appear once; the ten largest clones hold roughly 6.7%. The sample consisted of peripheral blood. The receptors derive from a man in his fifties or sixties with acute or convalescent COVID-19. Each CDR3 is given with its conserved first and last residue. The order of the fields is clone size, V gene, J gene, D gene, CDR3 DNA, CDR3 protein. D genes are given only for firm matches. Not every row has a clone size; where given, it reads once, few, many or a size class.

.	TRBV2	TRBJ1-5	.	TGTGCCAGCAGTGAAGAGTCGGTGAATCAGCCCCAGCATTTT	CASSEESVNQPQHF
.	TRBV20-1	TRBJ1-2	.	TGCAGTGCTAGAGATCCTAGGGGCTACACCTTC	CSARDPRGYTF
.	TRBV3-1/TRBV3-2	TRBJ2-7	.	TGTGCCAGCAGCCAATGGCGGATGACAGATAACTCCTACGAGCAGTACTTC	CASSQWRMTDNSYEQYF
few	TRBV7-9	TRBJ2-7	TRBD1	TGTGCCAGCAGCCTGAGTTCGGGACAGGGGTACGAGCAGTACTTC	CASSLSSGQGYEQYF
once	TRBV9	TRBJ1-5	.	TGTGCCAGCAGCGTAGAGCCGGGGAATCAGCCCCAGCATTTT	CASSVEPGNQPQHF
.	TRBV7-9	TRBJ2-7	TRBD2	TGTGCCAGCAGCTTAGGACTAGCTCCCCACTACGAGCAGTACTTC	CASSLGLAPHYEQYF
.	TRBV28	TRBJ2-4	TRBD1	TGTGCCAGCAGTTCCGCCGGGACAGCCCTAGCCAAAAACATTCAGTACTTC	CASSSAGTALAKNIQYF
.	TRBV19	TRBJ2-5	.	TGTGCCAGTAGTAGTTTCCCCAGGGGTGGGGAGACCCAGTACTTC	CASSSFPRGGETQYF
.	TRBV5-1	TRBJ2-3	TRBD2	TGCGCCAGCAGCTTCGGACTAGCGGGAAGCACAGATACGCAGTATTTT	CASSFGLAGSTDTQYF
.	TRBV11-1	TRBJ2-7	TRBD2	TGTGCCAGCAGCACGTGGGAGGGTCATGTATACGAGCAGTACTTC	CASSTWEGHVYEQYF
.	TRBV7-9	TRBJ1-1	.	TGTGCCAGCAGCTTAACCAGGGGTATAACTGAAGCTTTCTTT	CASSLTRGITEAFF
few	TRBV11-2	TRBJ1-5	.	TGTGCCAGCAGCTCGGGGACAAGGGGGAATCAGCCCCAGCATTTT	CASSSGTRGNQPQHF
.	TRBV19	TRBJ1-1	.	TGTGCCAGCGCTGAACGGACCTTAAGGGGTGATGGTGAAGCTTTCTTT	CASAERTLRGDGEAFF
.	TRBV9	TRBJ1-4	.	TGTGCCAGCAGCGTCGGGTCTGGGGCCCGTAATGAAAAACTGTTTTTT	CASSVGSGARNEKLFF
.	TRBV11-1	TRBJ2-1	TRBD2	TGTGCCAGCAGCTTAAAAACTAGCGGCTCGAATGAGCAGTTCTTC	CASSLKTSGSNEQFF
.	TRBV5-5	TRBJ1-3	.	TGTGCCAGCAGCTTGGGGGGGCTCTCTGGAAACACCATATATTTT	CASSLGGLSGNTIYF
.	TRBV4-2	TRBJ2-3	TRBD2	TGTGCCAGCAGCCAAGAATTCCTAGCGGGGGACCCAGATACGCAGTATTTT	CASSQEFLAGDPDTQYF
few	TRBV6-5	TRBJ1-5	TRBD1	TGTGCCAGCAGTTACTCGGCAGGGGGTGGACAGCCCCAGCATTTT	CASSYSAGGGQPQHF
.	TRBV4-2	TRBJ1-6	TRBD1	TGTGCCAGCAGCAATGAGGGGGCAGGAAATTCACCCCTCCACTTT	CASSNEGAGNSPLHF
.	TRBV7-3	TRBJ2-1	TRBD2	TGTGCCAGCAGCTTATTTAGCGGGGGTTACAATGAGCAGTTCTTC	CASSLFSGGYNEQFF
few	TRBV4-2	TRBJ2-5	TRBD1	TGTGCCAGCAGCCAAGGTTGGACAGGGGGCCGGGAGACCCAGTACTTC	CASSQGWTGGRETQYF
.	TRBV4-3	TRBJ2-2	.	TGCGCCAGCAGCGGCCAGGTCCGAGGGGAGCTGTTTTTT	CASSGQVRGELFF
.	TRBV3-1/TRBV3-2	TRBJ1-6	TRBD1	TGTGCCAGCAGCCAAAATAAGGGACAGGGTAATTCACCCCTCCACTTT	CASSQNKGQGNSPLHF
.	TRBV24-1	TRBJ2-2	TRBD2	TGTGCCACCAGTGACCCCACTAGGGAGGGGCGCGCCGGGGAGCTGTTTTTT	CATSDPTREGRAGELFF
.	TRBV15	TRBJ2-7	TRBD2	TGTGCCACCAGCAAGGTACCGGGACTACGCTCCCAGCAGTACTTC	CATSKVPGLRSQQYF
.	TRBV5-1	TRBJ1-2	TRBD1	TGCGCCAGCGGGCGACAGGGGGGAACTAACTATGGCTACACCTTC	CASGRQGGTNYGYTF
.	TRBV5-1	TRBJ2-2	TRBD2	TGCGCCAGCAGCTCCCTAGCGGGGGGTACCGGGGAGCTGTTTTTT	CASSSLAGGTGELFF
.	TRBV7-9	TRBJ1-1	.	TGTGCCAGCAGCTCGCTCGACAGGGAAGCTTTCTTT	CASSSLDREAFF
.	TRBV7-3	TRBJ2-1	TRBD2	TGTGCCAGCAGCTTTAGCGGGGCCAACAATGAGCAGTTCTTC	CASSFSGANNEQFF
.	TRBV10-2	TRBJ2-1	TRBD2	TGCGCCAGCAGAGTACAGCTCTCCGGGACTAGCGGGAGTAATGAGCAGTTCTTC	CASRVQLSGTSGSNEQFF
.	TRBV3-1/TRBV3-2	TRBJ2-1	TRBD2	TGTGCCAGCAGCCAAGTAATTAGCGGGAGAGACTACAATGAGCAGTTCTTC	CASSQVISGRDYNEQFF
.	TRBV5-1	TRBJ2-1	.	TGCGCCAGCAGGCCTGGGGAGAGCCTCTACAATGAGCAGTTCTTC	CASRPGESLYNEQFF
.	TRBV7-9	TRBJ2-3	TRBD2	TGTGCCAGCAGCTCCTTTCTAGCGGGGTTGGTAGATACGCAGTATTTT	CASSSFLAGLVDTQYF
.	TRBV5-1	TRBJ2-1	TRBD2	TGCGCCAGCAGCTTGATTAGCGGGAGCCTAAATGAGCAGTTCTTC	CASSLISGSLNEQFF
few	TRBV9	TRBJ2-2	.	TGTGCCAGCAGCGTAGGTGGGGGGGCCGCCGGGGAGCTGTTTTTT	CASSVGGGAAGELFF